The rows below give T cell receptor beta chains drawn from one sample of a study of blood T cells in healthy people across ages. TCRdb redid the calling of the 5' RACE reads with MiXCR, one entry per CDR3 protein. This table has some 1,800,000 distinct CDR3 sequences, approximately 40% appearing once. The specimen was blood. These receptors were taken from a human donor in good health. CDR3s include the opening cysteine and the closing phenylalanine or tryptophan. Each record gives: V gene, J gene, D gene, clone size, CDR3 DNA, CDR3 protein. The D gene is left open where the match is weak. A row's size may be missing; if present it is once, few, many or a size class.

>TRBV10-3|TRBJ2-5|-|few
TGTGCCATCAGTGCGTCAGGTCGGGACCAAGAGACCCAGTACTTC
CAISASGRDQETQYF
>TRBV2|TRBJ1-2|-|-
TGTGCCAGCACCGAATCCAGCTATGGCTACACCTTC
CASTESSYGYTF
>TRBV7-2|TRBJ2-5|TRBD1|many
TGTGCCAGCAGCCCCCAACGAGGGGGCTGGGAGACCCAGTACTTC
CASSPQRGGWETQYF
>TRBV24-1|TRBJ1-1|-|-
TGTGCCACCAGTGACCCTGGGACCCCAGGTGAAGCTTTCTTT
CATSDPGTPGEAFF
>TRBV11-1|TRBJ2-1|TRBD1|-
TGTGCCAGCAGCCAGGACAGGGCCCTATACAATGAGCAGTTCTTC
CASSQDRALYNEQFF
>TRBV5-5|TRBJ2-7|-|few
TGTGCCAGCAGCTTCGGCTTCCCGGAGCAGTACTTC
CASSFGFPEQYF
>TRBV6-2/TRBV6-3|TRBJ2-7|-|-
TGTGCCAGCGCTCCGATTACAGGGACGGCCGAGCAGTACTTC
CASAPITGTAEQYF
>TRBV2|TRBJ2-5|TRBD1|few
TGTGCCAGCAGGGGGGACAGAGGATTCCAAGAGACCCAGTACTTC
CASRGDRGFQETQYF
>TRBV28|TRBJ2-5|TRBD2|few
TGTGCCATCACCGGGGGGGAAGAGACCCAGTACTTC
CAITGGEETQYF
>TRBV20-1|TRBJ1-2|TRBD1|-
TGCAGTGCTAGAGCCAACGACAGGGGCCCTTATGGCTACACCTTC
CSARANDRGPYGYTF
>TRBV10-3|TRBJ2-7|TRBD1|-
TGTGCCGTCAGTGTATCGTCGGGACAGACCTACGAGCAGTACTTC
CAVSVSSGQTYEQYF
>TRBV29-1|TRBJ2-5|-|few
TGCAGCGTTGGGGGCTTCCAAGAGACCCAGTACTTC
CSVGGFQETQYF
>TRBV6-6|TRBJ2-7|TRBD1|-
TGTGCCAGCAGATTCTCGACAGGGTATGGCGAGCAGTACTTC
CASRFSTGYGEQYF
>TRBV6-2/TRBV6-3|TRBJ2-1|-|-
TGTGCCAGCAGTTACTCGAAATTCGTTAATGAGCAGTTCTTC
CASSYSKFVNEQFF
>TRBV29-1|TRBJ1-2|-|few
TGCAGCGTTTCAACAGGGTTCGACTATGGCTACACCTTC
CSVSTGFDYGYTF
>TRBV11-2|TRBJ1-2|-|-
TGTGCCAGCAGCCCCACGACACCTAACAACTATGGCTACACCTTC
CASSPTTPNNYGYTF
>TRBV13|TRBJ2-2|-|-
TGTGCCAGCAGCTTGGCCGAGTGGATCGGGGAGCTGTTTTTT
CASSLAEWIGELFF
>TRBV29-1|TRBJ1-2|-|-
TGCAGCGTCCCGGGACTTACCTATGGCTACACCTTC
CSVPGLTYGYTF
>TRBV7-2|TRBJ1-2|-|-
TGTGCCAGCAGCTTAGATCCGGAGGGGAATGGCTACACCTTC
CASSLDPEGNGYTF
>TRBV7-2|TRBJ2-1|-|-
TGTGCCAGCAGCTTAGCCCGGACAAACTACAATGAGCAGTTCTTC
CASSLARTNYNEQFF
>TRBV6-5|TRBJ1-3|-|-
TGTGCCAGCAGTTATAGGGGTGGAAACACCATATATTTT
CASSYRGGNTIYF
>TRBV15|TRBJ1-1|-|-
TGTGCCACCAGCAGAGATCGTGTGGGAAGGAACACTGAAGCTTTCTTT
CATSRDRVGRNTEAFF
>TRBV20-1|TRBJ2-1|TRBD2|few
TGCAGTGCTAGAGTGGCTAGCGGGGCCGATGAGCAGTTCTTC
CSARVASGADEQFF
>TRBV5-1|TRBJ2-5|-|few
TGCGCCAGCAGCCCAGGCGGACGTCAAGAGACCCAGTACTTC
CASSPGGRQETQYF
>TRBV4-1|TRBJ2-5|-|few
TGCGCCAGCAGCAGACAGGTTTTGGAGACCCAGTACTTC
CASSRQVLETQYF
>TRBV6-2/TRBV6-3|TRBJ2-5|TRBD2|-
TGTGCCAGCAGTTACCTACAGGGACTAGCGCAAGAGACCCAGTACTTC
CASSYLQGLAQETQYF
>TRBV7-2|TRBJ2-1|TRBD2|-
TGTGCCAGCAGCTTAGAGGTGACTAGCGGTATCTCCTACAATGAGCAGGTCTTC
CASSLEVTSGISYNEQVF
>TRBV7-9|TRBJ2-1|TRBD2|few
TGTGCCAGCAGCTTATTCGAAGGGACTACGCCTTTGAATGAGCAGTTCTTC
CASSLFEGTTPLNEQFF
>TRBV5-5|TRBJ2-2|-|once
TGTGCCAGCAGCTTGCACGGGACACTTAACACCGGGGAGCTGTTTTTT
CASSLHGTLNTGELFF
>TRBV7-2|TRBJ2-1|TRBD2|-
TGTGCCAGCAGCTTAAGGACTAGCGACTACAATGAGCAGTTCTTC
CASSLRTSDYNEQFF
>TRBV6-2/TRBV6-3|TRBJ2-1|TRBD2|few
TGTGCCAGCAGTTACCCAGCGGGGGGTTCCGTGGGGGAGCAGTTCTTC
CASSYPAGGSVGEQFF
>TRBV4-1|TRBJ2-1|-|-
TGCGCCAGCAGCCAGATTCATAAGAGGGGGGATGAGCAGTTCTTC
CASSQIHKRGDEQFF
>TRBV29-1|TRBJ1-2|TRBD1|-
TGCAGCGTTGTCCGAACCGGGACAGGGGGCGGCTATTATGGCTACACCTTC
CSVVRTGTGGGYYGYTF
>TRBV6-5|TRBJ2-5|-|-
TGTGCCAGCAGTTACGGGGTGACTAACCAAGAGACCCAGTACTTC
CASSYGVTNQETQYF
>TRBV7-2|TRBJ2-5|-|few
TGTGCCAGCAGCCGGGGGACAGTCTACCAAGAGACCCAGTACTTC
CASSRGTVYQETQYF
>TRBV5-1|TRBJ2-3|-|-
TGCGCCAGCAGCAGTAGGGACGACTACACGCAGTATTTT
CASSSRDDYTQYF
>TRBV29-1|TRBJ1-1|-|few
TGCAGCGTCCGAGCGACCGGAGGGAACACTGAAGCTTTCTTT
CSVRATGGNTEAFF
>TRBV29-1|TRBJ1-2|-|many
TGCAGCGTTTTTGAGAGCGGCTACACCTTC
CSVFESGYTF
>TRBV3-1|TRBJ2-3|TRBD2|-
TGTGCCAGCAGCCAAGTCGGGCTAGCGGAAGATACGCAGTATTTT
CASSQVGLAEDTQYF
>TRBV12-3/TRBV12-4|TRBJ2-2|TRBD1|-
TGTGCCAGCAGTTTAGATACGAGGACAGGCCACACCGGGGAGCTGTTTTTT
CASSLDTRTGHTGELFF
>TRBV5-4|TRBJ2-1|-|-
TGTGCCAGCAGCCCCGGACTCCGGGTTAGCGATGCGCAGTTCTTC
CASSPGLRVSDAQFF
>TRBV7-2|TRBJ2-5|-|-
TGTGCCAGCAGCTTCACCCCCCGTGGACATGTCCAAGAGACCCAGTACTTC
CASSFTPRGHVQETQYF
>TRBV9|TRBJ1-2|-|-
TGTGCCAGCAGCGCGGTCGGAGGGGTGGATTATGGCTACACCTTC
CASSAVGGVDYGYTF
>TRBV29-1|TRBJ2-1|TRBD2|-
TGCAGCGTTGGTGGACTACCAAGCGGGGGACTCTACAATGAGCAGTTCTTC
CSVGGLPSGGLYNEQFF
>TRBV7-9|TRBJ2-3|-|-
TGTGCCAGCAGCTCGGGCAATACGCAGTATTTT
CASSSGNTQYF
>TRBV5-1|TRBJ2-7|-|-
TGCGCCAGCGCGAGCGGGGACAGCTCCTACGAGCAGTACTTC
CASASGDSSYEQYF
>TRBV7-2|TRBJ1-1|-|-
TGTGCCAGCAGCTTCGTCAGTCTCACTGAAGCTTTCTTT
CASSFVSLTEAFF
>TRBV5-1|TRBJ2-3|TRBD2|-
TGCGCCAGCAGCTTGTTCCTAGCGGACCCTACAGATACGCAGTATTTT
CASSLFLADPTDTQYF
>TRBV27|TRBJ1-2|TRBD1|few
TGTGCCAGCAGTTTTCAGGGGGCGCATGGCTACACCTTC
CASSFQGAHGYTF
>TRBV29-1|TRBJ1-1|-|-
TGCAGCGTTGAATTTGGGCTGAACACTGAAGCTTTCTTT
CSVEFGLNTEAFF
>TRBV29-1|TRBJ2-5|TRBD1|-
TGCAGCGTTGAGGACAGGGGGCAAGAGACCCAGTACTTC
CSVEDRGQETQYF
>TRBV20-1|TRBJ1-1|-|-
TGCAGTGCTAGGTCGACAGGTTGGGGGACTGAAGCTTTCTTT
CSARSTGWGTEAFF
>TRBV10-3|TRBJ2-7|TRBD1|-
TGTGCCATCAGTGGTCCGAGGGGACAGGCGTTATCCTACGAGCAGTACTTC
CAISGPRGQALSYEQYF